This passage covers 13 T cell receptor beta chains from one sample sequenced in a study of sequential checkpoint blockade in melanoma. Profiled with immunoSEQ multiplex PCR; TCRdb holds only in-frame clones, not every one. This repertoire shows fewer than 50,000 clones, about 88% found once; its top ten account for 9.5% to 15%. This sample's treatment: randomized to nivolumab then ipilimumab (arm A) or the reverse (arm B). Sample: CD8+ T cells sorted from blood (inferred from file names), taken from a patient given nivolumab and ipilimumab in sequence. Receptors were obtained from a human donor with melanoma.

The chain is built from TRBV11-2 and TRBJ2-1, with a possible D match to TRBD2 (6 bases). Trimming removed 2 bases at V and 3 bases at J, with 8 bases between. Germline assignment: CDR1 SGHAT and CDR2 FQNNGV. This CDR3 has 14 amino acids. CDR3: CASSLTGVYNEQFF. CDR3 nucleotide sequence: TGTGCCAGCAGCTTAACGGGGGTCTACAATGAGCAGTTCTTC.

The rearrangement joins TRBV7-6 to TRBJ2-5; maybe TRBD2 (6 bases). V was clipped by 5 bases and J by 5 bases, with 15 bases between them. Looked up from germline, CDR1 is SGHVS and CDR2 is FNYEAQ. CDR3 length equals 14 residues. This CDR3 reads CASSILGGGETQYF. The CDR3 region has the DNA TGTGCCAGCAGCATACTCGGGGGTGGTGAGACCCAGTACTTC. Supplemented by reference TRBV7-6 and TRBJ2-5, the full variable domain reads GAGVSQSPRYKVTKRGQDVALRCDPISGHVSLYWYRQALGQGPEFLTYFNYEAQQDKSGLPNDRFSAERPEGSISTLTIQRTEQRDSAMYRCASSILGGGETQYFGPGTRLLVL.

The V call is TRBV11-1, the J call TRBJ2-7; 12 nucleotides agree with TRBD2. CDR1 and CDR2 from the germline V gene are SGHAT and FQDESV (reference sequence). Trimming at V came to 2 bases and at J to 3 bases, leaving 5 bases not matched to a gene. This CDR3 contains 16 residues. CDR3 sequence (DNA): TGTGCCAGCAGCTTACTAGCGGGAGGGAAACACTACGAGCAGTACTTC. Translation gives CASSLLAGGKHYEQYF.

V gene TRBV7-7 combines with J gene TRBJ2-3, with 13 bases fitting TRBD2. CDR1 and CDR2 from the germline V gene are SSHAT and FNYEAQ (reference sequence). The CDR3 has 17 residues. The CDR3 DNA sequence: TGTGCTAGCCCTGGGCCGGGACTAGCGGGATTCACAGATACGCAGTATTTT. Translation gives CASPGPGLAGFTDTQYF.

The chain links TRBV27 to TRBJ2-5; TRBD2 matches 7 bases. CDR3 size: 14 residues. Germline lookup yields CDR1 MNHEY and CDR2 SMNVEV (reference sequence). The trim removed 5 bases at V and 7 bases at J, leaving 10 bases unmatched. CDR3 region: CASSPSGLGWTQYF. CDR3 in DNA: TGTGCCAGCAGTCCCTCCGGACTAGGTTGGACCCAGTACTTC.

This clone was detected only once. The CDR3 region has the DNA TGCGCCAGCAGCCCCCCCGGGACAGGGGCAGATACGCAGTATTTT. It codes for CASSPPGTGADTQYF. The chain combines TRBV4-1 with TRBJ2-3; 10 positions agree with TRBD1. With 4 bases clipped from V and 4 bases from J, the junction kept 5 bases outside the gene matches. Germline V gene data show CDR1 as MGHRA and CDR2 as YSYEKL. The CDR3 is made up of 15 amino acids.

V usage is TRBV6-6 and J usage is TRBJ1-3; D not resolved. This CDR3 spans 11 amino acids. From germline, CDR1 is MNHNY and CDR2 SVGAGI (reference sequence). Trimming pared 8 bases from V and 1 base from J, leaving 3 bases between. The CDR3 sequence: CASESGNTIYF. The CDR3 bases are TGTGCCAGCGAGTCTGGAAACACCATATATTTT.

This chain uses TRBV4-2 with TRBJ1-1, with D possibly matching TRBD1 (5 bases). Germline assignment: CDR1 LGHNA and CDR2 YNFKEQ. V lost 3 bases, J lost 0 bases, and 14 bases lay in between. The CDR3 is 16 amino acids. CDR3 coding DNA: TGTGCCAGCAGCCAGACGCCGGGGGGATTGAACACTGAAGCTTTCTTT. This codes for CASSQTPGGLNTEAFF.

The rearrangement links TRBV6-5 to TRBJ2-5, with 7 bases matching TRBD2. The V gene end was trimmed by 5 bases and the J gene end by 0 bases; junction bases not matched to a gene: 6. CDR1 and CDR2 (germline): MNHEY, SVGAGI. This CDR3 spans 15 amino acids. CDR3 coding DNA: TGTGCCAGCAGTCAAAGGGGAGGGGACCAAGAGACCCAGTACTTC. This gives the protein CASSQRGGDQETQYF.

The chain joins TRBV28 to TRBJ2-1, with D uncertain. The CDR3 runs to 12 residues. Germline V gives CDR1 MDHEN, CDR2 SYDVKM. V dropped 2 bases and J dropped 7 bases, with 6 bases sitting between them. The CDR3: CASSLPRNEQFF. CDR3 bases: TGTGCCAGCAGTTTACCCAGGAATGAGCAGTTCTTC. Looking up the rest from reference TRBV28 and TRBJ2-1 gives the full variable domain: DVKVTQSSRYLVKRTGEKVFLECVQDMDHENMFWYRQDPGLGLRLIYFSYDVKMKEKGDIPEGYSVSREKKERFSLILESASTNQTSMYLCASSLPRNEQFFGPGTRLTVL.

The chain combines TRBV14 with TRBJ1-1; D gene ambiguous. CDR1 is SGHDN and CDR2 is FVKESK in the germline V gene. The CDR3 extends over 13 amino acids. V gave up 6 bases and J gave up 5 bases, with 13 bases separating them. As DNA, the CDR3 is TGTGCCAGCAGTCTCATCGACGGGACTGAAGCTTTCTTT. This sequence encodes CASSLIDGTEAFF.

For the CDR3, the DNA is TGTGCCAGCACCACAGGGGAATTGGATGCTAATGAAAAACTGTTTTTT. It translates to CASTTGELDANEKLFF. The rearrangement links TRBV28 to TRBJ1-4; TRBD1 aligns across 7 bases. Looked up from germline, CDR1 is MDHEN and CDR2 is SYDVKM. This CDR3 has 16 residues. Trimming took 7 bases from V and 3 from J; bases not matched to a gene: 11.

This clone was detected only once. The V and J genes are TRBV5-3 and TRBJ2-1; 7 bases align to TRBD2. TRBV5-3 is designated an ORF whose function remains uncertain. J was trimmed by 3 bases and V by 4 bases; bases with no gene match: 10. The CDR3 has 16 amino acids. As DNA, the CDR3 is TGTGCCAGAAGCCCGGGACGGGGAGGGTTCTACAATGAGCAGTTCTTC. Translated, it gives CARSPGRGGFYNEQFF.